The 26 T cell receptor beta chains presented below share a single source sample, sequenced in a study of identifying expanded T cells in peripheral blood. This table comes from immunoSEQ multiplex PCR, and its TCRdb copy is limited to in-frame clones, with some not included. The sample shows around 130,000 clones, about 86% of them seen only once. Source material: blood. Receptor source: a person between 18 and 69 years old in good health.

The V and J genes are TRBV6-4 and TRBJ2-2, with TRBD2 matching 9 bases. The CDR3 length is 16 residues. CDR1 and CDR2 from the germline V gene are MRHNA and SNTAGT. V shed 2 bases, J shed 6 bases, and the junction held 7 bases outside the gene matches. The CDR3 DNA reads TGTGCCAGCAGTGACCGCGGGGGGGCCCCGGCCGGGGAGCTGTTTTTT. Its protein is CASSDRGGAPAGELFF.

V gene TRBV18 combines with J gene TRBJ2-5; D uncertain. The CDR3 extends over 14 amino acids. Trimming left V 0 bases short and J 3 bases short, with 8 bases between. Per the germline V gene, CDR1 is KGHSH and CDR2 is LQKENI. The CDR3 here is CASSPPKSKETQYF. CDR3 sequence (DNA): TGTGCCAGCTCACCACCGAAAAGTAAAGAGACCCAGTACTTC.

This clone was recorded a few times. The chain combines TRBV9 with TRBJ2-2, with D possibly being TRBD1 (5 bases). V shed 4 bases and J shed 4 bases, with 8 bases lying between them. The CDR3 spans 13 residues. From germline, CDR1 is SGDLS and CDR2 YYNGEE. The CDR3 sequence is CASSLGVTGELFF. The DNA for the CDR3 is TGTGCCAGCAGCCTAGGGGTCACCGGGGAGCTGTTTTTT.

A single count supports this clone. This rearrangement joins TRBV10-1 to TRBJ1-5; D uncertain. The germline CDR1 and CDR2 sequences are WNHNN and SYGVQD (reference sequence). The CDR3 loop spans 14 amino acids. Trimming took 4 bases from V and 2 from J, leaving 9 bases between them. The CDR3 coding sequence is TGCGCCAGCAGTGGAGGAGATGGCAATCAGCCCCAGCATTTT. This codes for CASSGGDGNQPQHF.

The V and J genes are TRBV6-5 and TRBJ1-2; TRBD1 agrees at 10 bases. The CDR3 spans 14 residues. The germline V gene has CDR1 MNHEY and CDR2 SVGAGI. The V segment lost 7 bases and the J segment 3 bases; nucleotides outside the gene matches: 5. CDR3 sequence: CASTKTGGDYGYTF. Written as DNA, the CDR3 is TGTGCCAGCACCAAGACAGGGGGCGACTATGGCTACACCTTC.

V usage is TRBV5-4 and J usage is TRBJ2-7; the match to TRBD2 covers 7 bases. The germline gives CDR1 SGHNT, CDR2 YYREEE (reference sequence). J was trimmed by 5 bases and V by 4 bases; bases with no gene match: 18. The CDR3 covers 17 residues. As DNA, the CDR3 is TGTGCCAGCAGCCCAAGTGGTAGCGGGCGCCGCTATAACGAGCAGTACTTC. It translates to CASSPSGSGRRYNEQYF. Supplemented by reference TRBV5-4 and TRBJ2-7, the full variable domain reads ETGVTQSPTHLIKTRGQQVTLRCSSQSGHNTVSWYQQALGQGPQFIFQYYREEENGRGNFPPRFSGLQFPNYSSELNVNALELDDSALYLCASSPSGSGRRYNEQYFGPGTRLTVT.

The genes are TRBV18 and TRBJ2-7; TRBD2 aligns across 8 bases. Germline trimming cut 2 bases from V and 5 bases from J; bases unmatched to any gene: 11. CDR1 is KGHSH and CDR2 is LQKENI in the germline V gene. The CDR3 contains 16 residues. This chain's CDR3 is CASSPGPAGVPHEQYF. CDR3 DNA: TGTGCCAGCTCACCAGGTCCAGCGGGAGTCCCCCACGAGCAGTACTTC.

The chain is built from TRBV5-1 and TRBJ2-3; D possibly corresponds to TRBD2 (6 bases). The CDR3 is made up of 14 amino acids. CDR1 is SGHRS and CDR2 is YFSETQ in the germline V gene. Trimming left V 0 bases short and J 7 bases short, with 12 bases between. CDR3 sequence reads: CASSLGGTENTQYF. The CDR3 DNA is TGCGCCAGCAGCTTGGGAGGGACTGAAAATACGCAGTATTTT. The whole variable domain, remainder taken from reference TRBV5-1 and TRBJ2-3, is KAGVTQTPRYLIKTRGQQVTLSCSPISGHRSVSWYQQTPGQGLQFLFEYFSETQRNKGNFPGRFSGRQFSNSRSEMNVSTLELGDSALYLCASSLGGTENTQYFGPGTRLTVL.

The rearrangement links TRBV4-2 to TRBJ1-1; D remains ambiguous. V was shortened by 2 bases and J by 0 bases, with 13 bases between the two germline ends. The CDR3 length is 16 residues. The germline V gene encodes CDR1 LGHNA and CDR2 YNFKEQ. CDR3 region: CASSQYMAGVNTEAFF. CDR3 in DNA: TGTGCCAGCAGCCAATATATGGCTGGAGTGAACACTGAAGCTTTCTTT.

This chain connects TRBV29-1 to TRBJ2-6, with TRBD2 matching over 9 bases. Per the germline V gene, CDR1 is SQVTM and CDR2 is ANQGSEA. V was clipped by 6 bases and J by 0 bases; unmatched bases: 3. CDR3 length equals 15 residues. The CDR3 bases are TGCAGCGTGGCTAGCGGGACCTCTGGGGCCAACGTCCTGACTTTC. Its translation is CSVASGTSGANVLTF.

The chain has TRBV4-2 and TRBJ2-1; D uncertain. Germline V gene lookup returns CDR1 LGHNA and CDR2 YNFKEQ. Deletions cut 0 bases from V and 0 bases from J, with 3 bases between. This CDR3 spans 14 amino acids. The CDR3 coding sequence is TGTGCCAGCAGCCAAGAGGGCTCCTACAATGAGCAGTTCTTC. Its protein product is CASSQEGSYNEQFF.

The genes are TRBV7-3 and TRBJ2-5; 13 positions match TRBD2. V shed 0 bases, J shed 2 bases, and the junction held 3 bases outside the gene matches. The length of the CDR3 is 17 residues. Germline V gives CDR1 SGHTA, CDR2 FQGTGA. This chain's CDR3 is CASSLTRTSGGQETQYF. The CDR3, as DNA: TGTGCCAGCAGCTTAACGCGGACTAGCGGGGGTCAAGAGACCCAGTACTTC.

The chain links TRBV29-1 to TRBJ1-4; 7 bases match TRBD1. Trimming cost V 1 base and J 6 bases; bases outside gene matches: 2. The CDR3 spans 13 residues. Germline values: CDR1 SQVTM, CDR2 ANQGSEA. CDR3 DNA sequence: TGCAGCGTTGAAGGGACAGGCCATGAAAAACTGTTTTTT. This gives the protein CSVEGTGHEKLFF. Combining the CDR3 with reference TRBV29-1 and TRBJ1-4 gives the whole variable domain SAVISQKPSRDICQRGTSLTIQCQVDSQVTMMFWYRQQPGQSLTLIATANQGSEATYESGFVIDKFPISRPNLTFSTLTVSNMSPEDSSIYLCSVEGTGHEKLFFGSGTQLSVL.

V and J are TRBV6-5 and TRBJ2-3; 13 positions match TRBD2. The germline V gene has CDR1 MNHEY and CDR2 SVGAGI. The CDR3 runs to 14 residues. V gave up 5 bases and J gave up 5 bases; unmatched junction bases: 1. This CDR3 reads CASSGLAGVDTQYF. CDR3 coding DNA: TGTGCCAGCAGTGGACTAGCGGGAGTAGATACGCAGTATTTT.

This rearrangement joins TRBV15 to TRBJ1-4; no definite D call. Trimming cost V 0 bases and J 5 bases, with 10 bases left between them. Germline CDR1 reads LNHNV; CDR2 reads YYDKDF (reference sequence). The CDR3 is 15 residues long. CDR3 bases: TGTGCCACCAGCAGAGATCTAACGGTGAATGAAAAACTGTTTTTT. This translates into CATSRDLTVNEKLFF.

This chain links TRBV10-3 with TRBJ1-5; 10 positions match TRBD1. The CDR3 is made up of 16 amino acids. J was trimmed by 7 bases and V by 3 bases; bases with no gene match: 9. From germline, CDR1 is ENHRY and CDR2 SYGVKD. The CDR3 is CAISEGTGALGQPQHF. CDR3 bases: TGTGCCATCAGTGAAGGGACAGGGGCGCTTGGACAGCCCCAGCATTTT.

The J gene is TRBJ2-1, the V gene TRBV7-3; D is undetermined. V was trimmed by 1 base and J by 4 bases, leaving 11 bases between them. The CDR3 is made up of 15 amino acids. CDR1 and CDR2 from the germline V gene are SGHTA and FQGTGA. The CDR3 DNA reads TGTGCCAGCAGCTTAAGTCCAGAATTTTACAATGAGCAGTTCTTC. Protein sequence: CASSLSPEFYNEQFF.

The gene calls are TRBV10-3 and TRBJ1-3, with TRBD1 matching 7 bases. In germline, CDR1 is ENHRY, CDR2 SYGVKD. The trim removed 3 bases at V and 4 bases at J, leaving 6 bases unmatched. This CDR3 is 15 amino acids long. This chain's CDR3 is CAISDPGGIGNTIYF. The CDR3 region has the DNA TGTGCCATCAGTGATCCAGGGGGAATCGGAAACACCATATATTTT.

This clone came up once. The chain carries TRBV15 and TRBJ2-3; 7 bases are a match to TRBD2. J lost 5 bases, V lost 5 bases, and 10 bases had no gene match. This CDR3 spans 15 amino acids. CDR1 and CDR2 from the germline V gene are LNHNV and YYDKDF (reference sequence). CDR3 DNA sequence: TGTGCCACCAGCCGACCGGCGGCGGGGGAAGATACGCAGTATTTT. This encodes CATSRPAAGEDTQYF.

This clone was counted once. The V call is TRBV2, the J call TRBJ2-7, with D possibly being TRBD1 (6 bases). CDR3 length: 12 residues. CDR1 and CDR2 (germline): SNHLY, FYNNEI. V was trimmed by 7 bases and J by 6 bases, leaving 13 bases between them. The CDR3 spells CASTSGQSEQYF. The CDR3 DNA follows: TGTGCCAGCACCTCAGGACAGTCCGAGCAGTACTTC.

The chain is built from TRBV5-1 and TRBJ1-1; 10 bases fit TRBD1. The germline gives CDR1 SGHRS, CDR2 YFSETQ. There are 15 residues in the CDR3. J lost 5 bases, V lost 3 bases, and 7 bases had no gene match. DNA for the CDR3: TGCGCCAGCAGCTCGACAGGGGGCGCAGAAACTGAAGCTTTCTTT. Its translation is CASSSTGGAETEAFF.

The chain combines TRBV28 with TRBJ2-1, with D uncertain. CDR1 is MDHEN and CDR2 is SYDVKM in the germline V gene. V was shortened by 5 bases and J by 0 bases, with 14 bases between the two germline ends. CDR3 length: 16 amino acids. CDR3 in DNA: TGTGCCAGCAGTCGGACCGGACGAGTCTCCTACAATGAGCAGTTCTTC. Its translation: CASSRTGRVSYNEQFF. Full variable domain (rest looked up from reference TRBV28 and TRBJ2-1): DVKVTQSSRYLVKRTGEKVFLECVQDMDHENMFWYRQDPGLGLRLIYFSYDVKMKEKGDIPEGYSVSREKKERFSLILESASTNQTSMYLCASSRTGRVSYNEQFFGPGTRLTVL.

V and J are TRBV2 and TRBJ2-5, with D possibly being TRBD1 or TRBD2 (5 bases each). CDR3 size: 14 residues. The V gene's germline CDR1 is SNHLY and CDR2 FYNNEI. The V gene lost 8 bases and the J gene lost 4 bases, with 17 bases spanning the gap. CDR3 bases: TGTGCCAGCGCTACCATGGGGCTAGCAGAGACCCAGTACTTC. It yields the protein CASATMGLAETQYF.

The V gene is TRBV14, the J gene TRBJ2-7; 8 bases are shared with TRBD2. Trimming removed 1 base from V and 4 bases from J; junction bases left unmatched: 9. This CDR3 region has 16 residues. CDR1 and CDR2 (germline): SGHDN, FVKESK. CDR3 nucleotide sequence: TGTGCCAGCAGCCAAGCTCGAGCGGGAGACCCGTACGAGCAGTACTTC. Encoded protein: CASSQARAGDPYEQYF.

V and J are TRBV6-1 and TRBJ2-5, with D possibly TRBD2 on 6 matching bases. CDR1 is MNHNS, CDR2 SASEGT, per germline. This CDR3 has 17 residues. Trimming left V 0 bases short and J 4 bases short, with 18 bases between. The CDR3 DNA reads TGTGCCAGCAGTGAAGCGCGGCAGGGAGAGGGAGGAGAGACCCAGTACTTC. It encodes CASSEARQGEGGETQYF.

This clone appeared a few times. CDR3 nucleotide sequence: TGTGCCAGCAGCAGGGGCGTTAGCAATCAGCCCCAGCATTTT. This sequence encodes CASSRGVSNQPQHF. J is TRBJ1-5 and V is TRBV9, with D possibly being TRBD1 (5 bases). Germline CDR1 is SGDLS and CDR2 is YYNGEE. The V gene lost 4 bases and the J gene lost 0 bases, with 8 bases spanning the gap. This CDR3 spans 14 amino acids.